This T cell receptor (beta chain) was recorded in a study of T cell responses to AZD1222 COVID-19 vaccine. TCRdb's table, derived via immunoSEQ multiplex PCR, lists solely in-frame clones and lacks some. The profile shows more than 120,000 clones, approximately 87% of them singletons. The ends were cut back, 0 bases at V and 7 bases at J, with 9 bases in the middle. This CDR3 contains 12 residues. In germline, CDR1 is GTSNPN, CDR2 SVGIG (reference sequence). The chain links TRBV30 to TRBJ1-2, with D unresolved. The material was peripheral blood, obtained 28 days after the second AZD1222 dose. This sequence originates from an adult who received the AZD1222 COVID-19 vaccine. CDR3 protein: CAWSVPAGGYTF. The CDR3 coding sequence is TGTGCCTGGAGTGTACCTGCAGGTGGCTACACCTTC.